This T cell receptor beta chain was retrieved from a study of T cell responses to AZD1222 COVID-19 vaccine. Study at large: Researchers grouped second doses given at about 4 or about 12 weeks into one pool. Findings of the study overall: Clonal diversity may have been underestimated in mostly white British donors.

In the case of this clone: Its antigen remains unknown.

The CDR3 loop spans 13 amino acids. V was clipped by 5 bases and J by 7 bases; unmatched bases: 6. Per the germline V gene, CDR1 is MNHNS and CDR2 is SASEGT. The protocol was immunoSEQ multiplex PCR, while the TCRdb copy is restricted to in-frame clones and leaves out a portion. Among around 110,000 clones, about 90% were seen once, and the ten largest hold roughly a fifth. This sample comprised peripheral blood, obtained on day 0 of AZD1222 vaccination. This sequence joins TRBV6-1 and TRBJ2-7; 9 bases map to TRBD1. The sequence was obtained from an adult in good health. CDR3 protein: CASSRDRAREQYF. Here the CDR3 DNA reads TGTGCCAGCAGTCGGGACAGGGCGAGGGAGCAGTACTTC.